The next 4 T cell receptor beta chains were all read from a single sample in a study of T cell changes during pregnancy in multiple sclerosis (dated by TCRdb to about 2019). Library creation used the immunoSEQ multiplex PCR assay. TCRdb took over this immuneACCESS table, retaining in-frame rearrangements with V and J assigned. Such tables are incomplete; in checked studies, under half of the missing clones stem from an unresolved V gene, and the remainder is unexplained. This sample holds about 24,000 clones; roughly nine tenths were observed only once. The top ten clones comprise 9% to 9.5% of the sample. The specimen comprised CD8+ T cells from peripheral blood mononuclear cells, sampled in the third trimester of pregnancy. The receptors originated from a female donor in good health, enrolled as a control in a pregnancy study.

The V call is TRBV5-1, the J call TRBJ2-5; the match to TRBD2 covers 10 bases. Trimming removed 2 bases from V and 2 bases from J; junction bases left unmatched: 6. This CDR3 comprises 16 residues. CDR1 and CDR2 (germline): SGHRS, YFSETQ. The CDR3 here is CASSFLAGALQETQYF. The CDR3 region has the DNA TGCGCCAGCAGCTTCCTAGCGGGGGCCCTTCAAGAGACCCAGTACTTC.

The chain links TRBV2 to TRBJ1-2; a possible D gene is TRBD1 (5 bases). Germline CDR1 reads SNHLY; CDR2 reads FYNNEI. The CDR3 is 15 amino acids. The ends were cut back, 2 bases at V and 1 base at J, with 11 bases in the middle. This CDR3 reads CASSEQGTNNYGYTF. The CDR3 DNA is TGTGCCAGCAGTGAACAAGGGACTAATAACTATGGCTACACCTTC.

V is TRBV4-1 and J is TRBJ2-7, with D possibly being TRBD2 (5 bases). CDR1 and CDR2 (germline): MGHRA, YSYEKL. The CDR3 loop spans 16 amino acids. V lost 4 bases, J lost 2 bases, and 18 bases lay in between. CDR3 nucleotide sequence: TGCGCCAGCAGCCTCACAAGCGGACCACAGACCTACGAGCAGTACTTC. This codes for CASSLTSGPQTYEQYF.

The CDR3 is CASSLGQNGEQYF. CDR3 in DNA: TGTGCCAGCAGCCTGGGACAGAACGGCGAGCAGTACTTC. The J gene is TRBJ2-7, the V gene TRBV5-6; 7 positions agree with TRBD1. CDR1 and CDR2 from the germline V gene are SGHDT and YYEEEE. The CDR3 runs 13 residues. The ends lost 4 bases at V and 6 bases at J; junction bases unmatched: 7.